This TCR beta chain was sequenced for a study of T-cell reconstitution after alpha-beta-depleted transplantation in children. V gave up 3 bases and J gave up 7 bases; unmatched junction bases: 6. CDR3 size: 14 residues. TCRbeta library preparation incorporated unique molecular identifiers. In TCRdb, the PCR reads were re-called with MiXCR into one record per CDR3 protein. The sample has roughly 400,000 distinct CDR3 sequences, around 21% seen once. The starting material was PBMCs from the stem cell graft donor, obtained from the stem cell graft. The source of this sequence is a human donor who donated a stem cell graft to a child with acute myeloid leukemia. The V gene is TRBV12-3 or TRBV12-4, the J gene TRBJ2-1, with 7 nucleotides matching TRBD2. Here the CDR3 DNA reads TGTGCCAGCAGTTTTTCCGCTAGCGGTAATGAGCAGTTCTTC. Its translation is CASSFSASGNEQFF.